This T cell receptor (beta chain) was obtained from a study of T cell repertoires in cytomegalovirus infection. Turning to the study itself: Recently described HLA-C-restricted plus well-studied HLA-B-restricted CMV epitopes were used.

Between the trimmed V and J ends, which lost 6 bases and 7 bases, there was a span of 11 bases. Germline V gene sequence: CDR1 MNHGY, CDR2 SAAAGT. CDR3 length: 12 residues. TCRdb re-called the reads with MiXCR, one entry per CDR3 protein. The sample comprises hundreds of thousands of distinct CDR3 sequences, around 30% of which are singletons, and around a sixth rests with the top ten. This clonotype was detected only a few times. Its antigen is unknown. Study-level findings and limits: Clonotype analysis showed dominance of the ex vivo response by HLA-C-restricted CMV-specific TCR beta clonotypes.

The TCR comes from a human donor in good health (CMV status not recorded). Some clones in this sample may be carry-over from other donors' samples. The sample consisted of cultured PBMCs, taken from culture after CMV antigen stimulation. V and J are TRBV6-8 and TRBJ2-3; the D is unclear. CDR3 sequence reads: CASRAAAYTQYF. CDR3 DNA sequence: TGTGCCAGCAGGGCGGCAGCTTATACGCAGTATTTT.